The 18 T cell receptor beta chains reported below all come from one sample, sequenced in a study of neurological immune-mediated disorders. One entry per CDR3 protein, called by TCRdb with MiXCR from the 5' RACE reads. This sample has around 69,000 distinct CDR3 sequences; 3.5% to 5.5% occur once, and the top ten carry 5.5% to 8%. The sequencing input was PBMCs. The receptors shown here come from a man aged 25-45 years with multiple sclerosis.

This clonotype was seen at least ten times. V is TRBV5-1 and J is TRBJ1-5; D might be TRBD1 (6 bases). Per the germline V gene, CDR1 is SGHRS and CDR2 is YFSETQ. Trimming cost V 3 bases and J 7 bases, with 14 bases left between them. There are 14 residues in the CDR3. The CDR3 here is CASSSQQGGQPQHF. CDR3 nucleotide sequence: TGCGCCAGCAGCTCACAACAGGGCGGACAGCCCCAGCATTTT. The full variable domain, rest sourced from reference TRBV5-1 and TRBJ1-5, is KAGVTQTPRYLIKTRGQQVTLSCSPISGHRSVSWYQQTPGQGLQFLFEYFSETQRNKGNFPGRFSGRQFSNSRSEMNVSTLELGDSALYLCASSSQQGGQPQHFGDGTRLSIL.

This clonotype occurred many times. This sequence joins TRBV7-9 and TRBJ2-7; no firm D call. Germline CDR1 reads SEHNR; CDR2 reads FQNEAQ (reference sequence). Trimming left V 6 bases short and J 3 bases short, with 15 bases between. This CDR3 has 14 residues. The CDR3 nucleotides read TGTGCCAGCAGTTCCAGACGGGCACACTACGAGCAGTACGTC. This encodes CASSSRRAHYEQYV.

This clonotype was seen only a few times. The V call is TRBV29-1, the J call TRBJ1-2; D remains ambiguous. This CDR3 spans 12 amino acids. CDR1 and CDR2 from the germline V gene are SQVTM and ANQGSEA. V was clipped by 5 bases and J by 3 bases, with 10 bases between them. The CDR3 DNA sequence: TGCAGCGTTCTGGAGAGGGACTATGGCTACACCTTC. It specifies CSVLERDYGYTF.

This clonotype was detected ten times or more. This chain links TRBV20-1 with TRBJ1-2; 7 positions agree with TRBD1. The CDR3 extends over 12 amino acids. In germline, CDR1 is DFQATT, CDR2 SNEGSKA (reference sequence). V lost 4 bases to trimming and J lost 4 bases; unmatched junction nucleotides: 3. The CDR3 DNA is TGCAGTGCTACCGGGACAGCCTATGGCTACACCTTC. Amino acid sequence: CSATGTAYGYTF.

This clonotype was observed a few times. The chain employs TRBV11-3 and TRBJ1-1; a weak D match, TRBD1 (5 bases). This CDR3 comprises 13 residues. V shed 5 bases and J shed 4 bases, with 11 bases lying between them. From germline, CDR1 is SGHNT and CDR2 YENEEA. CDR3 DNA sequence: TGTGCCAGCAGCCTCTGGGGGGGCACTGAAGCTTTCTTT. This codes for CASSLWGGTEAFF.

The chain has TRBV7-9 and TRBJ1-4; tentatively, D is TRBD1 (5 bases). CDR1 is SEHNR and CDR2 is FQNEAQ in the germline V gene (reference sequence). The CDR3 totals 14 residues. Trimming took off 7 bases at V and 3 bases at J, with 12 bases between the two ends. The CDR3 region is CASTPGRSNEKLFF. The CDR3 bases are TGTGCCAGCACCCCGGGACGGTCTAATGAAAAACTGTTTTTT.

This clonotype was detected many times. V gene TRBV6-4 combines with J gene TRBJ2-2; tentative D call: TRBD2 (5 bases). The CDR3 is 13 amino acids. CDR1 and CDR2 from the germline V gene are MRHNA and SNTAGT. The ends were cut back, 0 bases at V and 7 bases at J, with 6 bases in the middle. The DNA of the CDR3 is TGTGCCAGCAGTGACTCGGAGGACGGGGAGCTGTTTTTT. This encodes CASSDSEDGELFF.

This clonotype showed up many times. CDR3 region: CASSWDRDFSPLHF. CDR3 nucleotide sequence: TGTGCCAGCAGCTGGGACAGAGACTTTTCACCCCTCCACTTT. The chain carries TRBV6-5 and TRBJ1-6, with 7 bases aligning to TRBD1. This CDR3 is built from 14 residues. CDR1 MNHEY and CDR2 SVGAGI come from the germline V gene. The V gene end was trimmed by 6 bases and the J gene end by 9 bases; junction bases not matched to a gene: 8.

The chain links TRBV4-2 to TRBJ2-3; TRBD2 aligns across 9 bases. The CDR3 is 15 residues long. CDR1 is LGHNA and CDR2 is YNFKEQ in the germline V gene. V gave up 0 bases and J gave up 4 bases; unmatched junction bases: 2. The chain's CDR3 is CASSQDRLAADTQYF. CDR3 DNA sequence: TGTGCCAGCAGCCAAGATCGACTAGCGGCAGATACGCAGTATTTT.

This clonotype has just a few counts. V is TRBV9 and J is TRBJ2-1; D gene unclear. This CDR3 has 13 amino acids. With 2 bases removed from V and 8 bases from J, the gap between germline ends came to 11 bases. Germline loops: CDR1 SGDLS, CDR2 YYNGEE. This CDR3 is CASSVGLVDEQFF. The CDR3, as DNA: TGTGCCAGCAGCGTCGGTCTCGTCGATGAGCAGTTCTTC.

This clonotype was counted a few times. This could be a read error, since a much larger clone is one nucleotide away. V is TRBV4-2 and J is TRBJ2-4, with D perhaps matching TRBD2 (5 bases). Between the trimmed V and J ends, which lost 0 bases and 7 bases, there was a span of 13 bases. The CDR3 contains 15 residues. The germline gives CDR1 LGHNA, CDR2 YNFKEQ. The CDR3 spells CASSQETGKGNIQYF. DNA of the CDR3: TGTGCCAGCAGCCAAGAAACGGGAAAGGGTAACATTCAGTACTTC.

This clonotype was recorded many times. The V gene is TRBV6-6, the J gene TRBJ2-7; D possibly corresponds to TRBD2 (5 bases). The V and J ends lost 7 bases and 3 bases respectively, with 16 bases between them. This CDR3 has 14 residues. Germline V lookup: CDR1 MNHNY, CDR2 SVGAGI (reference sequence). The CDR3 sequence: CASTGPTGNYEQYV. The DNA of the CDR3 is TGTGCCAGCACTGGACCGACCGGGAACTACGAGCAGTACGTC.

This clonotype was seen at least ten times. The chain carries TRBV12-3 or TRBV12-4 and TRBJ1-1, with unresolved D. With 3 bases removed from V and 5 bases from J, the gap between germline ends came to 7 bases. CDR3 length equals 12 residues. The CDR3 nucleotides are TGTGCCAGCAGTTTCAGGTCGACTGAAGCTTTCTTT. It codes for CASSFRSTEAFF.

This clonotype has ten or more counts. The gene calls are TRBV2 and TRBJ1-4; 8 bases map to TRBD1. The ends lost 7 bases at V and 3 bases at J; junction bases unmatched: 4. CDR1 is SNHLY, CDR2 FYNNEI, per germline. The CDR3 consists of 14 residues. CDR3 nucleotides: TGTGCCAGCACTTGGACAGGGCCTAATGAAAAACTGTTTTTT. Residues: CASTWTGPNEKLFF.

About this clonotype itself: A clone one base away is much larger, so this may be a read error. The genes are TRBV12-3 or TRBV12-4 and TRBJ1-5; D not resolved. The CDR3 extends over 15 amino acids. CDR3 residues: CASGRTGGSNQPQNF. The CDR3 coding sequence is TGTGCCAGCGGCCGGACGGGCGGAAGCAATCAGCCCCAGAATTTT.

The gene calls are TRBV20-1 and TRBJ2-1; 7 nucleotides align to TRBD2. Germline-derived CDR1 and CDR2 are DFQATT and SNEGSKA (reference sequence). The CDR3 extends over 15 amino acids. Unmatched junction bases numbered 8, after V lost 0 bases and J lost 6 bases. CDR3 DNA sequence: TGCAGTGCTAGAGATGTGCAGCGGGGAGGCAATGAGCAGTTCTTC. As protein: CSARDVQRGGNEQFF.

This clonotype was seen repeatedly, ten times or more. The chain joins TRBV2 to TRBJ2-3, with a weak D call TRBD2 (6 bases). V lost 9 bases and J lost 2, with 12 bases in between. In germline, CDR1 is SNHLY, CDR2 FYNNEI. The length of the CDR3 is 13 residues. CDR3 amino acids: CARWRENTDTQYF. Here the CDR3 DNA reads TGTGCCAGATGGAGGGAAAACACAGATACGCAGTATTTT.

This clonotype was recorded at least ten times. The chain couples TRBV12-3 or TRBV12-4 to TRBJ1-2; TRBD1 matches at 7 bases. Trimming cost V 2 bases and J 4 bases; bases outside gene matches: 4. CDR3 length: 14 amino acids. Here the CDR3 DNA reads TGTGCCAGCAGTTTAAGGGGGCGCGGCTATGGCTACACCTTC. Translated: CASSLRGRGYGYTF.